This T cell receptor beta chain stems from a study of T cell changes during pregnancy in multiple sclerosis. Assay used: immunoSEQ multiplex PCR; TCRdb lists only in-frame clones, some missing. Of about 89,000 clones in the sample, 94% are singletons; the top ten hold 0.84%. The CDR3 contains 15 residues. V was clipped by 9 bases and J by 1 base, with 17 bases between them. Looked up from germline, CDR1 is SGHRS and CDR2 is YFSETQ. The count of this clone is one. The TCR sequence derives from a female donor with multiple sclerosis, enrolled in a pregnancy study. The input for sequencing was peripheral blood, taken in the third trimester of pregnancy. V and J are TRBV5-1 and TRBJ2-1; TRBD1 might be the D (5 bases). In nucleotides, the CDR3 is TGCGCCACCGGTTCCGCCGCAGGGTCCTACAATGAGCAGTTCTTC. Translating it yields CATGSAAGSYNEQFF.